Shown below are 30 T cell receptor beta chains from a single sample sequenced in a study of cytomegalovirus exposure and HLA in healthy donors. The PCR contained 60 Vbeta and 13 Jbeta primers. Some clones are missing from TCRdb's copy, which holds only in-frame ones; the method was immunoSEQ multiplex PCR. The sample gives about 89,000 clones, roughly 85% of which show up once; approximately 7.4% is in the top ten. The sample taken for sequencing was PBMCs. The receptors were sampled from a man in his forties in good health and CMV-seropositive.

This sequence joins TRBV6-1 and TRBJ2-4, with 8 bases lining up with TRBD1. Germline V lookup: CDR1 MNHNS, CDR2 SASEGT. V trimming: 1 base; J trimming: 4 bases; junction bases outside the gene matches: 9. The CDR3 runs 17 residues. CDR3 residues: CASSEGRDRGLKNIQYF. The CDR3 coding sequence is TGTGCCAGCAGTGAAGGTCGAGACAGGGGTCTGAAAAACATTCAGTACTTC.

The chain carries TRBV4-1 and TRBJ2-7, with TRBD2 matching 8 bases. The CDR3 length is 14 residues. V was pared by 3 bases and J by 3 bases, with 4 bases of the junction left unmatched. The germline gives CDR1 MGHRA, CDR2 YSYEKL. CDR3 residues: CASSQVAGNYEQYF. The DNA for the CDR3 is TGCGCCAGCAGCCAGGTAGCGGGGAACTACGAGCAGTACTTC.

The rearrangement links TRBV4-2 to TRBJ2-3; TRBD2 aligns across 10 bases. After removal of 3 bases from V and 5 bases from J, the junction contained 5 bases not matched to a gene. CDR1 and CDR2 (germline): LGHNA, YNFKEQ. The CDR3 runs to 15 residues. The CDR3 DNA follows: TGTGCCAGCAGCCAGGCTAGCGGGAGTGGAGATACGCAGTATTTT. Amino acid sequence: CASSQASGSGDTQYF.

As regards this clone: Sequence at one end of the junction differs from germline and may be a read error. The J gene is TRBJ1-4, the V gene TRBV18; D call uncertain. CDR1 is KGHSH, CDR2 LQKENI, per germline. CDR3 length: 16 residues. Here the CDR3 reads CASPPRAGATNEKLFF. The CDR3 DNA is TGTGCCAGCCCACCACGGGCGGGAGCAACTAATGAAAAACTGTTTTTT.

This chain links TRBV13 with TRBJ2-3; 7 positions agree with TRBD1. The V segment lost 0 bases and the J segment 3 bases; nucleotides outside the gene matches: 0. This CDR3 region has 14 residues. In germline, CDR1 is PRHDT, CDR2 FYEKMQ (reference sequence). DNA for the CDR3: TGTGCCAGCAGCTTAGGACAGGGGACAGATACGCAGTATTTT. Protein sequence: CASSLGQGTDTQYF. The whole variable domain, remainder taken from reference TRBV13 and TRBJ2-3, is AAGVIQSPRHLIKEKRETATLKCYPIPRHDTVYWYQQGPGQDPQFLISFYEKMQSDKGSIPDRFSAQQFSDYHSELNMSSLELGDSALYFCASSLGQGTDTQYFGPGTRLTVL.

This chain connects TRBV9 to TRBJ2-1; no clear D. The CDR3 length is 16 residues. Trimming pared 0 bases from V and 3 bases from J, leaving 13 bases between. CDR1 and CDR2 (germline): SGDLS, YYNGEE. The CDR3 here is CASSVDPGLFYNEQFF. The CDR3 nucleotides are TGTGCCAGCAGCGTAGATCCGGGTTTGTTCTACAATGAGCAGTTCTTC.

This clone came up a few times. CDR3 loop: CASGLSLPGGFNEQFF. CDR3 bases: TGTGCTAGTGGTTTGTCCCTTCCGGGGGGGTTCAATGAGCAGTTCTTC. This sequence joins TRBV12-5 and TRBJ2-1; 8 bases are shared with TRBD2. The ends lost 2 bases at V and 6 bases at J; junction bases unmatched: 9. CDR3 length: 16 amino acids. Germline CDR1 is LGHNT and CDR2 is FRNRAP.

This clone was seen only once. V gene TRBV28 combines with J gene TRBJ1-1; D ambiguous. Germline V gene lookup returns CDR1 MDHEN and CDR2 SYDVKM. CDR3 length equals 16 residues. V was trimmed by 8 bases and J by 3 bases, leaving 22 bases between them. The CDR3 is CASCTAGPRPHTEAFF. CDR3 nucleotide sequence: TGTGCCAGCTGCACCGCGGGCCCCCGACCGCACACTGAAGCTTTCTTT.

V and J are TRBV6-5 and TRBJ1-2; D perhaps matches TRBD1 (6 bases). Germline V gene data show CDR1 as MNHEY and CDR2 as SVGAGI. The CDR3 is 13 amino acids. Trimming pared 2 bases from V and 3 bases from J, leaving 7 bases between. The CDR3 reads CASSYGTYYGYTF. Written as DNA, the CDR3 is TGTGCCAGCAGTTACGGGACATACTATGGCTACACCTTC.

This clone was detected only a few times. The rearrangement uses TRBV5-4 and TRBJ2-4; unclear D gene. V was trimmed by 2 bases and J by 5 bases, leaving 11 bases between them. The germline gives CDR1 SGHNT, CDR2 YYREEE (reference sequence). The CDR3 sequence is 14 residues long. CDR3 region: CASSFRSEENIQYF. The CDR3 bases are TGTGCCAGCAGCTTTCGTTCCGAGGAAAACATTCAGTACTTC.

This chain joins TRBV5-1 and TRBJ2-1, with 8 nucleotides matching TRBD2. Per germline, CDR1 SGHRS and CDR2 YFSETQ. Unmatched junction bases numbered 8, after V lost 3 bases and J lost 6 bases. This CDR3 is 15 amino acids long. The CDR3 DNA reads as TGCGCCAGCAGCTCTGGGACTAGTTTAAGCAATGAGCAGTTCTTC. Its translation: CASSSGTSLSNEQFF. The full variable domain, rest sourced from reference TRBV5-1 and TRBJ2-1, is KAGVTQTPRYLIKTRGQQVTLSCSPISGHRSVSWYQQTPGQGLQFLFEYFSETQRNKGNFPGRFSGRQFSNSRSEMNVSTLELGDSALYLCASSSGTSLSNEQFFGPGTRLTVL.

The CDR3 DNA follows: TGTGCCAGCACCCAAGGTCGGACAGGGGCTGGAAACACCATATATTTT. Its protein product is CASTQGRTGAGNTIYF. V gene TRBV11-3 combines with J gene TRBJ1-3, with 9 bases lining up with TRBD1. Trimming at V came to 7 bases and at J to 2 bases, leaving 9 bases not matched to a gene. This CDR3 has 16 amino acids. Per germline, CDR1 SGHNT and CDR2 YENEEA.

On this clone: Sequence at one end of the junction differs from germline and may be a read error. The rearrangement links TRBV11-1 to TRBJ1-1, with D unclear. The CDR3 is made up of 13 amino acids. The germline gives CDR1 SGHAT, CDR2 FQDESV (reference sequence). CDR3 region: CASRLAGGCEAFF. The CDR3 DNA sequence: TGTGCCAGCAGGTTAGCAGGAGGGTGCGAAGCTTTCTTT.

V usage is TRBV29-1 and J usage is TRBJ1-2, with 7 bases aligning to TRBD1. The CDR3 has 13 amino acids. CDR1 SQVTM and CDR2 ANQGSEA come from the germline V gene. The J segment lost 0 bases and the V segment lost 4 bases, leaving 2 bases of the junction unmatched. In nucleotides, the CDR3 is TGCAGCGTTGTGGGACAGTCTAACTATGGCTACACCTTC. This translates into CSVVGQSNYGYTF.

The chain is built from TRBV29-1 and TRBJ2-1; 9 nucleotides align to TRBD1. The CDR3 spans 13 residues. Germline-derived CDR1 and CDR2 are SQVTM and ANQGSEA. J was trimmed by 7 bases and V by 6 bases; bases with no gene match: 7. This chain's CDR3 is CSVGWDRANEQFF. CDR3 nucleotides: TGCAGCGTCGGCTGGGACAGGGCGAATGAGCAGTTCTTC.

The CDR3 region is CASSETGENTGELFF. As DNA, the CDR3 is TGTGCCAGCAGTGAGACAGGGGAGAACACCGGGGAGCTGTTTTTT. This chain links TRBV6-1 with TRBJ2-2; 8 bases fit TRBD1. Looked up from germline, CDR1 is MNHNS and CDR2 is SASEGT. The CDR3 is 15 residues long. Trimming at V came to 3 bases and at J to 1 base, leaving 1 base not matched to a gene.

In this sample, this clone turned up a few times. The J gene is TRBJ2-1, the V gene TRBV28, with 11 bases that match TRBD2. The trim removed 7 bases at V and 7 bases at J, leaving 9 bases unmatched. Germline CDR1 MDHEN, CDR2 SYDVKM. The CDR3 spans 15 residues. The CDR3 DNA follows: TGTGCCAGCAAACTAGCGGGAGTAGTAGATAATGAGCAGTTCTTC. It yields the protein CASKLAGVVDNEQFF.

The gene calls are TRBV4-1 and TRBJ2-5, with D perhaps TRBD2 (5 bases). The J call may be mistaken, given a closer DNA end match to TRBJ2-7. Germline CDR1 MGHRA, CDR2 YSYEKL. There are 15 residues in the CDR3. CDR3 DNA: TGCGCCAGCAGCCAAGATCAGAGGGCAGGTTACGAGCAGTACTTC. Amino acids: CASSQDQRAGYEQYF.

The chain employs TRBV14 and TRBJ2-2, with TRBD1 matching over 7 bases. The J segment lost 1 base and the V segment lost 4 bases, leaving 6 bases of the junction unmatched. The CDR3 is 16 residues long. The germline V gene encodes CDR1 SGHDN and CDR2 FVKESK. In DNA form, the CDR3 reads TGTGCCAGCAGCCCCGGACAGGCCTTGAACACCGGGGAGCTGTTTTTT. Amino acids: CASSPGQALNTGELFF.

The genes are TRBV5-4 and TRBJ1-3, with no clear D. V lost 0 bases, J lost 8 bases, and 6 bases lay in between. Germline assignment: CDR1 SGHNT and CDR2 YYREEE (reference sequence). The CDR3 is 12 residues long. Written as DNA, the CDR3 is TGTGCCAGCAGCTTGGACCGAGACACCATATATTTT. This translates into CASSLDRDTIYF.

V is TRBV2 and J is TRBJ1-5, with 7 bases identical to TRBD1. Germline V gives CDR1 SNHLY, CDR2 FYNNEI. This CDR3 spans 15 amino acids. V lost 6 bases, J lost 4 bases, and 9 bases stayed unmatched. CDR3 sequence reads: CASRRGQQPNQPQHF. DNA of the CDR3: TGTGCCAGCAGGAGGGGACAGCAGCCTAATCAGCCCCAGCATTTT.

The V gene is TRBV11-2, the J gene TRBJ2-1, with 7 nucleotides matching TRBD2. CDR1 is SGHAT and CDR2 is FQNNGV in the germline V gene. Unmatched junction bases numbered 0, after V lost 1 base and J lost 0 bases. The CDR3 runs 15 residues. The CDR3 sequence is CASSLGGGSYNEQFF. As DNA, the CDR3 is TGTGCCAGCAGCTTAGGGGGGGGCTCCTACAATGAGCAGTTCTTC.

The chain links TRBV10-3 to TRBJ1-6, with 8 bases lining up with TRBD1. The germline gives CDR1 ENHRY, CDR2 SYGVKD. This CDR3 spans 13 amino acids. Trimming at V came to 6 bases and at J to 10 bases, leaving 5 bases not matched to a gene. CDR3 coding DNA: TGTGCCATCAGACAGGGGGTTGGATCACCCCTCCACTTT. It codes for CAIRQGVGSPLHF.

This clone was picked up a small number of times. This chain links TRBV7-9 with TRBJ1-1; D uncertain. Trimming stripped 2 bases from V and 0 bases from J, with 4 bases between. CDR3 length: 13 amino acids. CDR1 and CDR2 from the germline V gene are SEHNR and FQNEAQ (reference sequence). As DNA, the CDR3 is TGTGCCAGCAGCTTAACGGTGAACACTGAAGCTTTCTTT. Protein: CASSLTVNTEAFF.

The rearrangement uses TRBV5-1 and TRBJ2-5; perhaps TRBD1 as D (5 bases). Germline V gene data show CDR1 as SGHRS and CDR2 as YFSETQ. This CDR3 has 14 residues. V shed 4 bases and J shed 2 bases, with 12 bases lying between them. CDR3 bases: TGCGCCAGCAGCCCCAGCGCAGGGCAAGAGACCCAGTACTTC. Its translation: CASSPSAGQETQYF.

Only one count was recorded for this clone. The sample has other DNA sequences that encode this CDR3 too. CDR3 bases: TGTGCCAGCAGTGAGCATAGGACAGGGAAACAAGAGACCCAGTACTTC. Translation gives CASSEHRTGKQETQYF. The chain joins TRBV25-1 to TRBJ2-5; 8 positions match TRBD1. The junction had 8 bases not matched to a gene; V was cut back by 3 bases and J by 2 bases. The germline V gene encodes CDR1 MGHDK and CDR2 SYGVNS. This CDR3 is 16 amino acids long.

V usage is TRBV4-2 and J usage is TRBJ1-6; TRBD1 matches at 9 bases. CDR3 length: 15 residues. V trimming: 4 bases; J trimming: 8 bases; junction bases outside the gene matches: 6. The germline CDR1 and CDR2 sequences are LGHNA and YNFKEQ. CDR3 in amino acids: CASSPDRGNYSPLHF. CDR3 nucleotides: TGTGCCAGCAGCCCGGACAGGGGAAACTATTCACCCCTCCACTTT.

This chain uses TRBV18 with TRBJ2-6; perhaps TRBD2 as D (6 bases). Germline CDR1 is KGHSH and CDR2 is LQKENI. V was cut by 4 bases and J by 1 base, with 17 bases left in between. The CDR3 is 18 amino acids. CDR3 loop: CASSLTGLEMSGANVLTF. The CDR3, as DNA: TGTGCCAGCTCACTAACGGGACTTGAGATGTCTGGGGCCAACGTCCTGACTTTC.

V is TRBV4-1 and J is TRBJ2-2, with D possibly being TRBD1 (5 bases). This CDR3 region has 15 residues. Trimming removed 4 bases at V and 2 bases at J, with 11 bases between. Germline V gives CDR1 MGHRA, CDR2 YSYEKL. CDR3 protein: CASSLTGLNTGELFF. CDR3 DNA: TGCGCCAGCAGCCTAACAGGTCTTAACACCGGGGAGCTGTTTTTT.

This rearrangement joins TRBV25-1 to TRBJ2-2; 7 nucleotides line up with TRBD1. CDR3 length: 14 residues. Trimming at V came to 4 bases and at J to 6 bases, leaving 5 bases not matched to a gene. Germline CDR1 is MGHDK and CDR2 is SYGVNS. The chain's CDR3 is CASSGVGGPGELFF. In DNA, the CDR3 is TGTGCCAGCAGTGGGGTAGGGGGCCCCGGGGAGCTGTTTTTT.